The TCR beta chain described here comes from a study of cytotoxic CD8 clonotypes in ibrutinib-treated CLL. Study-wide results and caveats: Clonality measured at baseline exceeded age-matched healthy donors, tracking circulating CD8+ T-cell counts.

The CDR3 runs 14 residues. The germline V and J ends were trimmed by 1 base and 2 bases, with 7 bases remaining between them. Germline lookup yields CDR1 SGHAT and CDR2 FQNNGV. Assay: immunoSEQ multiplex PCR; the TCRdb copy retains only in-frame clones and omits some. Of 11,000 to 15,000 clones detected, roughly 64% appear once; the ten largest clones hold around 40%. Turning to this clone: No antigen is known for it.

This clonotype was sampled from a human donor with chronic lymphocytic leukemia. The specimen was PBMCs, collected before ibrutinib treatment. The genes are TRBV11-2 and TRBJ2-3, with D uncertain. CDR3 loop: CASSLVGLTDTQYF. The DNA of the CDR3 is TGTGCCAGCAGCTTAGTTGGTCTCACAGATACGCAGTATTTT.